A selection of T cell receptor beta chains follows, all from one sample in a study of human T cells and chemical hapten exposure. In TCRdb, the RACE reads were re-called with MiXCR into one record per CDR3 protein. The table records some 82,000 distinct CDR3 sequences, about 10% of them present only once. The sample was whole blood, taken in connection with sensitization to the hapten diphenylcyclopropenone (DPC). The receptors stem from a woman in her 50s with alopecia areata. Some clones in this sample may be carry-over from other donors' samples. Both conserved end residues are part of each CDR3. Fields, in order: clone size, V gene, CDR3 protein. Clone size is given for some rows only: seen once, a few or many times, or a class if the clone is expanded.

>NA|TRBV18
CAGSPVGGGSSYEQYF
>many|TRBV7-2
CASSPMGNQPQHF
>NA|TRBV28
CASSPSGRITGELFF
>NA|TRBV7-2
CASSVDRGINEQYF
>NA|TRBV20-1
CSARLAGTDTQYF
>many|TRBV7-3
CASSPNTDTQYF
>many|TRBV12-3/TRBV12-4
CASSLEGVRNTIYF
>NA|TRBV12-3/TRBV12-4
CASSFRGLTPSGANVLTF
>few|TRBV7-2
CASSLGLAGGHEQFF
>few|TRBV6-1
CASLGPGDYNSPLHF
>few|TRBV20-1
CSASWGVQDTQYF
>few|TRBV18
CASSRDRAPTDTQYF
>NA|TRBV7-9
CASSPLGFSGGPLNEQFF
>many|TRBV6-5
CASGRGTSRFYEQYF
>NA|TRBV7-2
CASSGGANNEQFF
>many|TRBV20-1
CSANPRQGITEAFF
>NA|TRBV2
CASSVERDNTGELFF
>NA|TRBV4-2
CASSRKLAGGPSNEQFF
>few|TRBV19
CASSTQAPPYEQYF
>NA|TRBV28
CASTPVGKGAHGYTF
>few|TRBV29-1
CSVVMGYGYTF
>NA|TRBV18
CASSPGQQVNTEAFF
>NA|TRBV11-2
CASSLDFLAVDTQYF
>few|TRBV9
CASSSLTQRTEGNTIYF
>NA|TRBV18
CASSPRDRAEYNTQYF
>NA|TRBV5-1
CASSLETRYEQYF
>few|TRBV27
CASRTAGQGGYEQYF
>NA|TRBV29-1
CSGNPTGGNEQFF
>few|TRBV7-2
CASSVFGGSSYEQYF
>few|TRBV19
CASTGLAVNTGELFF
>many|TRBV25-1
CASGLAGGLEQFF
>few|TRBV30
CAWDGGSDRDLMHF
>many|TRBV11-2
CASSLEMGPGQFF
>once|TRBV29-1
CSSREGGADTGELFF
>NA|TRBV7-2
CASSSGQVPTDTQYF
>many|TRBV9
CASSVVSGGADTQYF
>many|TRBV3-1
CASSQQGTYEQYF
>few|TRBV5-1
CASSLNLGQAYTEAFF
>few|TRBV7-9
CASSLQGYTEAFF
>NA|TRBV11-1
CASSLSHQGATGANVLTF
>few|TRBV14
CASSQLGLAGDNEQFF
>many|TRBV6-2/TRBV6-3
CASSYSSQRGGNEQFF
>NA|TRBV28
CASSLSSGAGTEAFF
>few|TRBV18
CASSPEGAGSPLHF
>many|TRBV7-6
CASSPPGWGAGTEAFF
>NA|TRBV5-1
CASSSREGTGNEQFF
>many|TRBV7-3
CASSVVVDDTQYF
>many|TRBV28
CASSFRTRGTDTQYF
>NA|TRBV5-1
CASSLTVKERAFF
>many|TRBV20-1
CSAGPQGAQIAKNIQYF
>few|TRBV7-2
CASSLGGGFPNTQYF
>NA|TRBV28
CASSPRREQYF
>NA|TRBV18
CASSPPALAGAGEQYF
>many|TRBV6-5
CASTETPGRGQETQYF
>NA|TRBV7-2
CASSLGITDSSSYNSPLHF
>few|TRBV7-2
CASSRIGLAGGRYNEQFF
>NA|TRBV12-3/TRBV12-4
CASSRDNQETQYF